This T cell receptor beta chain derives from a study of shared clonotypes between healthy human individuals. Naive CD8 isolation took CD45RO-negative cells positively selected for CCR7 and excluded terminally differentiated effector memory CD45RA+ cells. The CDR3 loop spans 17 amino acids. The germline V gene encodes CDR1 SGHAT and CDR2 FQNNGV. The V and J ends lost 2 bases and 1 base respectively, with 16 bases between them. Method: immunoSEQ multiplex PCR; TCRdb's copy keeps in-frame clones and lacks some. The data contain fewer than 1 million clones, about 96% of them singletons. The TCR was taken from a man between 25 and 39 years old in good health. The rearrangement joins TRBV11-2 to TRBJ2-3; weak D call: TRBD2 (5 bases). The sequencing sample was made of naive CD8+ T cells sorted from blood. Here the CDR3 DNA reads TGTGCCAGCAGCTTATCCGGGGAAACCGGAGGCACAGATACGCAGTATTTT. Protein sequence: CASSLSGETGGTDTQYF.